Listed here are 4 T cell receptor beta chains from one sample, sequenced in a study of T cells after yellow fever vaccination. A single record per CDR3 protein comes from TCRdb applying MiXCR to the 5' RACE reads. Of under 500,000 distinct CDR3 sequences listed, around a sixth were seen once; the top ten hold roughly a sixth. The input for sequencing was PBMCs, taken before the yellow fever booster vaccination. The source of these receptors is a young man who received the YFV17D yellow fever vaccine.

In its sample, this clonotype was seen many times. The CDR3: CASSLAAQGVAKNIQYF. The CDR3 DNA reads TGTGCCAGCAGCTTAGCCGCGCAGGGGGTAGCCAAAAACATTCAGTACTTC. The rearrangement joins TRBV7-9 to TRBJ2-4; TRBD1 agrees at 7 bases. J was trimmed by 0 bases and V by 0 bases; bases with no gene match: 5. Germline assignment: CDR1 SEHNR and CDR2 FQNEAQ (reference sequence). CDR3 length equals 17 residues. Complete variable domain (other parts from reference TRBV7-9 and TRBJ2-4): DTGVSQNPRHKITKRGQNVTFRCDPISEHNRLYWYRQTLGQGPEFLTYFQNEAQLEKSRLLSDRFSAERPKGSFSTLEIQRTEQGDSAMYLCASSLAAQGVAKNIQYFGAGTRLSVL.

This clonotype was recorded a few times. The chain has TRBV11-2 and TRBJ2-1; 8 nucleotides line up with TRBD2. V gave up 4 bases and J gave up 15 bases; unmatched junction bases: 17. Germline V gene data show CDR1 as SGHAT and CDR2 as FQNNGV. This CDR3 has 15 residues. In DNA, the CDR3 is TGTGCCAGCAGCTCTACCCTGGGGGCGGGGGGCCACAGGTTCTTC. Encoded protein: CASSSTLGAGGHRFF.

The CDR3 loop reads CATSRAAGSYEQYF. Written as DNA, the CDR3 is TGTGCCACCAGCAGAGCGGCAGGTTCCTACGAGCAGTACTTC. The rearrangement uses TRBV15 and TRBJ2-7; D remains ambiguous. There are 14 residues in the CDR3. Trimming took off 1 base at V and 1 base at J, with 8 bases between the two ends. Germline-derived CDR1 and CDR2 are LNHNV and YYDKDF (reference sequence).

The rearrangement uses TRBV6-6 and TRBJ1-3; D call uncertain. The germline gives CDR1 MNHNY, CDR2 SVGAGI (reference sequence). The CDR3 extends over 17 amino acids. Between the trimmed V and J ends, which lost 6 bases and 4 bases, there was a span of 22 bases. This chain's CDR3 is CASRAKGLPRAGNTIYF. CDR3 nucleotide sequence: TGTGCCAGCAGAGCAAAGGGCCTACCGAGGGCGGGAAACACCATATATTTT.